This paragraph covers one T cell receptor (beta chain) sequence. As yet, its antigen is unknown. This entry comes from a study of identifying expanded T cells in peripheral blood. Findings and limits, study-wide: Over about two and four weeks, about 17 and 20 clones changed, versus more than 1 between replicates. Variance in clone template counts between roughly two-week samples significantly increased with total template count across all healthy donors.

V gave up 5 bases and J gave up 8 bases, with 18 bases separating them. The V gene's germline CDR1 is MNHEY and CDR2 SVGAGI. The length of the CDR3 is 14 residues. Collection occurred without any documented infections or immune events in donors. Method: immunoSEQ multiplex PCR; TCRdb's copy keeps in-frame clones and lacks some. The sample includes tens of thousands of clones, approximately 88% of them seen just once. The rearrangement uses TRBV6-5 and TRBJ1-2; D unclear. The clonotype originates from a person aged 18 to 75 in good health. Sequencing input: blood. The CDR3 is CASSTYQTPEGYTF. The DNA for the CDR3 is TGTGCCAGCAGTACCTACCAAACGCCGGAGGGCTACACCTTC.